The clone carrying this T cell receptor (beta chain) was detected many times. The antigen is not known. Germline loops: CDR1 DFQATT, CDR2 SNEGSKA (reference sequence). The CDR3 is made up of 14 amino acids. V shed 7 bases and J shed 0 bases, with 14 bases lying between them. The time point is: patch test 2, 6 weeks after DPC sensitization. The treatment here: therapeutic diphenylcyclopropenone sensitization with weekly scalp DPC. Ahead of applying each patch test, blood was sampled. This entry belongs to a study of human T cells and chemical hapten exposure. The wider study: TCR yields per sample varied mostly from small pooled library volume differences. Study observations and caveats: With DPC sensitization, TCRs exceeding 1 in 1000 frequency showed no change.

TCRdb itself ran the RACE reads through MiXCR, one entry per CDR3 protein. The profile shows about 82,000 distinct CDR3 sequences, less than 8% of them singletons. This receptor was obtained from a woman under 40 with alopecia areata. Some clones in this sample may be carry-over from other donors' samples. The chain links TRBV20-1 to TRBJ2-3; D may match TRBD1 or TRBD2 (5 bases each). The source was whole blood, collected in connection with sensitization to the hapten diphenylcyclopropenone (DPC). The CDR3 bases are TGCAGTGTTGGGACCACCATTAGCACAGATACGCAGTATTTT. This translates into CSVGTTISTDTQYF.